This TCR beta chain comes out of a study of T-cell reconstitution after alpha-beta-depleted transplantation in children. This CDR3 is built from 13 residues. Germline V lookup: CDR1 SQVTM, CDR2 ANQGSEA. Germline trimming cut 7 bases from V and 7 bases from J; bases unmatched to any gene: 9. Preparation of the TCRbeta library used unique molecular identifiers. TCRdb ran MiXCR on the PCR reads and lists one entry per CDR3 protein. This table holds nearly 550,000 distinct CDR3 sequences, around 19% found once. This clonotype was seen more than once but under ten times. The sequence derives from a human donor who donated a stem cell graft to a child with acute lymphoblastic leukemia. This specimen was PBMCs from the stem cell graft donor, taken from the stem cell graft. The chain has TRBV29-1 and TRBJ2-4; 8 nucleotides line up with TRBD2. The CDR3 bases are TGCAGCGCCTTCCTAGCGGGCGGGAACATTCAGTACTTC. Translated: CSAFLAGGNIQYF.